The present T cell receptor beta chain was sequenced within a study of blood T cells in healthy people across ages. Study results and caveats: Unsorted PBMC material precluded a definitive naive versus antigen-experienced comparison. Donor CMV status was unknown, possibly confounding expanded clonotype changes.

PBMCs were isolated at a quantity of at least 7 million per sample. Through a sample-barcoded 5' primer and a J-beta primer mix, a second PCR was run for roughly 6 to 12 cycles. A single record per CDR3 protein comes from TCRdb applying MiXCR to the 5' RACE reads. The table lists about a million distinct CDR3 sequences, about 48% of them singletons. As regards this clonotype: Antigen specificity is unknown.

V lost 4 bases and J lost 1, with 11 bases in between. Germline V gene sequence: CDR1 SQVTM, CDR2 ANQGSEA. This CDR3 spans 13 amino acids. Sequencing was carried out using blood. The TCR comes from a man aged 30-40 years in good health. V is TRBV29-1 and J is TRBJ2-7; a weak D match, TRBD2 (5 bases). The CDR3 here is CSVVEVGSYEQYF. The CDR3 DNA follows: TGCAGCGTTGTGGAGGTTGGATCCTACGAGCAGTACTTC.